A selection of T cell receptor beta chains follows, all from one sample in a study of cytomegalovirus exposure and HLA in healthy donors. Assay used: immunoSEQ multiplex PCR; TCRdb lists only in-frame clones, some missing. Of about 220,000 clones in the sample, about 86% are singletons; the top ten hold 2.6%. The sample was PBMCs. The receptors shown here come from a man aged 18 to 29 in good health and CMV-seronegative. Both conserved end residues are part of each CDR3. The order of the fields is D gene, V gene, clone size, J gene, CDR3 DNA, CDR3 protein. The D gene is left open where the match is weak. Clone sizes are given selectively: once, few, many, or a class where the clone is expanded.

d_gene: .; v_gene: TRBV29-1; abundance: .; j_gene: TRBJ2-3; CDR3nt: TGCAGCGTTGTGATGACAGGTAGGCCAGATACGCAGTATTTT; CDR3aa: CSVVMTGRPDTQYF
d_gene: .; v_gene: TRBV6-5; abundance: .; j_gene: TRBJ2-2; CDR3nt: TGTGCCAGCAGGACTGGAGCGGGGGAGCTGTTTTTT; CDR3aa: CASRTGAGELFF
d_gene: .; v_gene: TRBV5-1; abundance: .; j_gene: TRBJ2-5; CDR3nt: TGCGCCAGCAGCTTTGGTCAGCAAGAGACCCAGTACTTC; CDR3aa: CASSFGQQETQYF
d_gene: .; v_gene: TRBV19; abundance: .; j_gene: TRBJ2-7; CDR3nt: TGTGCCAGTAGTCTCGGGGGAGAAAACTACGAGCAGTACTTC; CDR3aa: CASSLGGENYEQYF
d_gene: .; v_gene: TRBV10-1; abundance: .; j_gene: TRBJ2-1; CDR3nt: TGCGCCAGCAGTGAGATACTCCCCTACTCCTACAATGAGCAGTTCTTC; CDR3aa: CASSEILPYSYNEQFF
d_gene: .; v_gene: TRBV7-2; abundance: .; j_gene: TRBJ1-3; CDR3nt: TGTGCCAGCAGCTTGCAAAGCCCGGGGGACACCATATATTTT; CDR3aa: CASSLQSPGDTIYF
d_gene: .; v_gene: TRBV19; abundance: .; j_gene: TRBJ1-5; CDR3nt: TGTGCCAGTAGTATCGCGTCCTATCGGGGTCAGCCCCAGCATTTT; CDR3aa: CASSIASYRGQPQHF
d_gene: .; v_gene: TRBV19; abundance: .; j_gene: TRBJ1-4; CDR3nt: TGTGCCAGTAGTATTATTGGGCCCCTCAAACTGTTTTTT; CDR3aa: CASSIIGPLKLFF
d_gene: TRBD1; v_gene: TRBV19; abundance: .; j_gene: TRBJ1-1; CDR3nt: TGTGCCAGTGGGGACAGGGGGAACACTGAAGCTTTCTTT; CDR3aa: CASGDRGNTEAFF
d_gene: TRBD1; v_gene: TRBV6-1; abundance: .; j_gene: TRBJ1-1; CDR3nt: TGTGCCAGCAGAACAACCACTCAGGGGGCGGAAGCTTTCTTT; CDR3aa: CASRTTTQGAEAFF
d_gene: TRBD1; v_gene: TRBV4-2; abundance: .; j_gene: TRBJ1-5; CDR3nt: TGTGCCAGCAGCCAAGTACAGGGGCCCAATCAGCCCCAGCATTTT; CDR3aa: CASSQVQGPNQPQHF
d_gene: TRBD1; v_gene: TRBV11-2; abundance: .; j_gene: TRBJ2-7; CDR3nt: TGTGCCAGCAGCTTAGGAGCCCCCGGGACAGTCAAGTACTTC; CDR3aa: CASSLGAPGTVKYF
d_gene: TRBD1; v_gene: TRBV10-1; abundance: once; j_gene: TRBJ2-1; CDR3nt: TGCGCCAGCAGTGAGTCGGGGACAGGGCTGTTCTTC; CDR3aa: CASSESGTGLFF
d_gene: .; v_gene: TRBV10-3; abundance: .; j_gene: TRBJ2-4; CDR3nt: TGTGCCATCAGTGCTACCACAACAGGGTCCAAAAACATTCAGTACTTC; CDR3aa: CAISATTTGSKNIQYF
d_gene: .; v_gene: TRBV7-2; abundance: once; j_gene: TRBJ2-7; CDR3nt: TGTGCCAGCAGCTTAGGGAACAGGGTAACCTACGAGCAGTACTTC; CDR3aa: CASSLGNRVTYEQYF
d_gene: .; v_gene: TRBV9; abundance: few; j_gene: TRBJ1-1; CDR3nt: TGTGCCAGCAGCCCGGGGGGGCGCACTGAAGCTTTCTTT; CDR3aa: CASSPGGRTEAFF
d_gene: TRBD2; v_gene: TRBV4-1; abundance: .; j_gene: TRBJ2-7; CDR3nt: TGCGCCAGCAGCCAAGTTTCGGGAGGGCCCTCCTACGAGCAGTACTTC; CDR3aa: CASSQVSGGPSYEQYF
d_gene: .; v_gene: TRBV5-4; abundance: once; j_gene: TRBJ1-2; CDR3nt: TGTGCCAGTGCGTCGGACAGCTTCTATGGCTACACCTTC; CDR3aa: CASASDSFYGYTF
d_gene: TRBD1; v_gene: TRBV6-5; abundance: once; j_gene: TRBJ2-7; CDR3nt: TGTGCCAGCAGCCCTAGGACAGGGAGGTCCGAGCAGTACTTC; CDR3aa: CASSPRTGRSEQYF
d_gene: .; v_gene: TRBV9; abundance: .; j_gene: TRBJ1-1; CDR3nt: TGTGCCAGCAGCGTAGCAGGGGCCACTGAAGCTTTCTTT; CDR3aa: CASSVAGATEAFF
d_gene: .; v_gene: TRBV4-3; abundance: .; j_gene: TRBJ2-5; CDR3nt: TGCGCCAGCAGCCAGTCCGGAGGCGGCCAAGAGACCCAGTACTTC; CDR3aa: CASSQSGGGQETQYF
d_gene: TRBD1; v_gene: TRBV5-6; abundance: .; j_gene: TRBJ1-5; CDR3nt: TGTGCCAGCAGCTCGGAAGGACAGGGTGGTCAGCCCCAGCATTTT; CDR3aa: CASSSEGQGGQPQHF
d_gene: .; v_gene: TRBV7-7; abundance: .; j_gene: TRBJ2-7; CDR3nt: TGTGCTAGCAGCTTAGAGTTTAGCTCCTACGAGCAGTACTTC; CDR3aa: CASSLEFSSYEQYF